This T cell receptor (beta chain) is from a study of patients and donors after allogeneic stem cell transplantation. This CDR3 contains 15 residues. Trimming cost V 1 base and J 4 bases; bases outside gene matches: 6. CDR1 LNHNV and CDR2 YYDKDF come from the germline V gene (reference sequence). TCRdb re-analysed the RT-PCR reads in MiXCR, keeping a single row per CDR3 protein. Here the sample spans about 230,000 distinct CDR3 sequences, roughly 14% being singletons. V is TRBV15 and J is TRBJ1-1, with 7 bases matching TRBD1. The clonotype originates from a human donor who was either an allogeneic HSCT recipient or a stem cell or donor lymphocyte infusion donor (not recorded which). It is not recorded whose cells these are; they may come from a transplant donor. The source material was blood, either unsorted or a sorted T cell fraction (not recorded which). This CDR3 is CATSRATGAATEAFF. CDR3 nucleotides: TGTGCCACCAGCAGAGCAACAGGGGCGGCCACTGAAGCTTTCTTT.